Listed below are T cell receptor beta chains from one sample, sequenced in a study of T-cell reconstitution after alpha-beta-depleted transplantation in children. TCRdb analysed the PCR reads with MiXCR anew, one entry per CDR3 protein. The data contain about 590,000 distinct CDR3 sequences, 13% of them singletons. The material sequenced was PBMCs, mostly from graft donor cells, taken 360 days after TCRalphabeta/CD19-depleted stem cell transplant. Source of these receptors: a male patient younger than 18 who had a stem cell transplant for acute myeloid leukemia, so the T cells may come from the graft donor. The conserved cysteine and the conserved F or W are not part of the CDR3 here.

j_gene: TRBJ1-5
v_gene: TRBV7-2
CDR3aa: ASSSTRATQPQH

j_gene: TRBJ2-3
v_gene: TRBV30
CDR3aa: AWSGMDRAADTQY

j_gene: TRBJ2-7
v_gene: TRBV11-2
CDR3aa: ASSLVGDPYEQY

j_gene: TRBJ2-1
v_gene: TRBV7-2
CDR3aa: ASSRIGLAYRGSYNEQF

j_gene: TRBJ2-3
v_gene: TRBV29-1
CDR3aa: SVESWEPSGRGTDTQY

j_gene: TRBJ2-7
v_gene: TRBV7-8
CDR3aa: ASSRTLEWEQY

j_gene: TRBJ2-1
v_gene: TRBV5-1
CDR3aa: ASRTQRHYNEQF

j_gene: TRBJ2-5
v_gene: TRBV29-1
CDR3aa: SVEGLAGVFQETQY

j_gene: TRBJ1-3
v_gene: TRBV7-9
CDR3aa: ASSLEPGRSNTIY

j_gene: TRBJ2-1
v_gene: TRBV12-3/TRBV12-4
CDR3aa: ASSFGRSNEQF

j_gene: TRBJ2-5
v_gene: TRBV18
CDR3aa: ASSPSRRETQY

j_gene: TRBJ2-1
v_gene: TRBV3-1
CDR3aa: ASSQAGLGDEQF

j_gene: TRBJ2-1
v_gene: TRBV12-3/TRBV12-4
CDR3aa: ASSFWGARGNEQF

j_gene: TRBJ2-3
v_gene: TRBV20-1
CDR3aa: SAPIYRAPLTDTQY

j_gene: TRBJ2-1
v_gene: TRBV3-1
CDR3aa: ASSQIRTSGLYNEQF

j_gene: TRBJ2-1
v_gene: TRBV20-1
CDR3aa: SASVPGLAFWEQF

j_gene: TRBJ1-5
v_gene: TRBV12-3/TRBV12-4
CDR3aa: ASRTTGTGVGNQPQH

j_gene: TRBJ2-7
v_gene: TRBV5-1
CDR3aa: ASSPAGGSYEQY

j_gene: TRBJ2-7
v_gene: TRBV18
CDR3aa: ASSPLAGELFEQY

j_gene: TRBJ2-5
v_gene: TRBV3-1
CDR3aa: ASSQDQGGTEETQY

j_gene: TRBJ2-7
v_gene: TRBV6-2/TRBV6-3
CDR3aa: ASSFFSGQSKKY

j_gene: TRBJ2-7
v_gene: TRBV7-9
CDR3aa: ASSLKGVYEQY

j_gene: TRBJ1-1
v_gene: TRBV6-5
CDR3aa: ASSYLLEGSYPNTEAF

j_gene: TRBJ2-1
v_gene: TRBV28
CDR3aa: ASRGNEGSYNEQF

j_gene: TRBJ2-5
v_gene: TRBV3-1
CDR3aa: ASGHEVETQY

j_gene: TRBJ1-5
v_gene: TRBV4-1
CDR3aa: ASGFTQPQH

j_gene: TRBJ1-2
v_gene: TRBV7-2
CDR3aa: ASSDIPTGNYGYT

j_gene: TRBJ2-1
v_gene: TRBV6-1
CDR3aa: ASSPDSLLSYNEQF

j_gene: TRBJ2-2
v_gene: TRBV30
CDR3aa: AWSVVIRGELF

j_gene: TRBJ2-7
v_gene: TRBV5-1
CDR3aa: ASSSSGGSYYPYEQY

j_gene: TRBJ2-1
v_gene: TRBV5-1
CDR3aa: ASTRLAGSSYNEQF

j_gene: TRBJ1-1
v_gene: TRBV29-1
CDR3aa: SVSGTSHEAF

j_gene: TRBJ2-5
v_gene: TRBV6-1
CDR3aa: ASRRTGTGETQY

j_gene: TRBJ2-4
v_gene: TRBV30
CDR3aa: AWSEAKNIQY

j_gene: TRBJ2-7
v_gene: TRBV28
CDR3aa: ASSSSDGIAARVEQY

j_gene: TRBJ2-2
v_gene: TRBV18
CDR3aa: ASSPTTTQNTGELF

j_gene: TRBJ2-2
v_gene: TRBV20-1
CDR3aa: SAREAPWRPNTGELF

j_gene: TRBJ2-5
v_gene: TRBV28
CDR3aa: ASSSQSGTGPETQY

j_gene: TRBJ2-6
v_gene: TRBV20-1
CDR3aa: CARGQAGGGANVLT

j_gene: TRBJ2-7
v_gene: TRBV20-1
CDR3aa: SARDLEIGQY

j_gene: TRBJ2-1
v_gene: TRBV28
CDR3aa: ASSLPPLAGGPLEQF

j_gene: TRBJ1-4
v_gene: TRBV28
CDR3aa: ASSLGGNLEKLF

j_gene: TRBJ2-1
v_gene: TRBV20-1
CDR3aa: SALRGSRYNEQF

j_gene: TRBJ1-5
v_gene: TRBV7-9
CDR3aa: ASSPIGDYSNQPQH

j_gene: TRBJ2-3
v_gene: TRBV15
CDR3aa: ATSRDLVAVQTDTQY

j_gene: TRBJ2-4
v_gene: TRBV7-6
CDR3aa: ASSLATPSGLGVKNIQY

j_gene: TRBJ2-2
v_gene: TRBV30
CDR3aa: AWRGGQHTGELF

j_gene: TRBJ2-3
v_gene: TRBV5-1
CDR3aa: ASSLVGQGAGFADTQY

j_gene: TRBJ2-7
v_gene: TRBV20-1
CDR3aa: SARAGTIVSYEQY

j_gene: TRBJ2-7
v_gene: TRBV30
CDR3aa: AWSRPGTSGYEQY

j_gene: TRBJ2-1
v_gene: TRBV12-3/TRBV12-4
CDR3aa: ASSFHGRSYNEQF

j_gene: TRBJ2-1
v_gene: TRBV27
CDR3aa: ASSPPVQGGSGLARNEQF

j_gene: TRBJ2-1
v_gene: TRBV29-1
CDR3aa: SVLPPPYYNEQF

j_gene: TRBJ2-5
v_gene: TRBV20-1
CDR3aa: SARGKKETQY